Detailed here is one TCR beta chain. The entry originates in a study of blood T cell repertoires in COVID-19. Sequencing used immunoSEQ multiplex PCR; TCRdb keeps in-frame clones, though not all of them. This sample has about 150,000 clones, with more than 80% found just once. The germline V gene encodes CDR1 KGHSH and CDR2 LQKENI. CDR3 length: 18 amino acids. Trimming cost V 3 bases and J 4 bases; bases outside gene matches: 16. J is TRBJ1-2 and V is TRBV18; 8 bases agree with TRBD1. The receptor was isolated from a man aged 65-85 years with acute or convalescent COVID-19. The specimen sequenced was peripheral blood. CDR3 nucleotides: TGTGCCAGCTCACCGGGACAGGAAAGCGCCCATCTAGGCTATGGCTACACCTTC. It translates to CASSPGQESAHLGYGYTF.